These 10 T cell receptor beta chains share one sample of origin, sequenced in a study of beta chain features in type 1 diabetes. The whole isolated RNA underwent reverse transcription, so sequencing captured expressed TCRB transcripts. Profiling relied on immunoSEQ multiplex PCR, and the TCRdb table lists in-frame clones only, not all of them. The profile shows around 430,000 clones, roughly 30% of them singletons. Input material: naive CD4+ T cells from blood. Every receptor here comes from a man between 18 and 29 years old in good health.

The table lists this clone with a few counts. The chain recombines TRBV19 with TRBJ2-2; maybe TRBD1 (6 bases). Germline loops: CDR1 LNHDA, CDR2 SQIVND (reference sequence). This CDR3 has 12 amino acids. The V end lost 4 bases, the J end lost 6 bases, and 6 bases lay between the germline ends. The chain's CDR3 is CASSRTAGELFF. CDR3 coding DNA: TGTGCCAGTAGTAGGACAGCCGGGGAGCTGTTTTTT.

V is TRBV5-1 and J is TRBJ2-1; D gene ambiguous. Germline assignment: CDR1 SGHRS and CDR2 YFSETQ. The CDR3 is 16 residues long. Trimming removed 0 bases at V and 0 bases at J, with 10 bases between. The CDR3 region has the DNA TGCGCCAGCAGCTTGGCTCTCCGGAGCTCCTACAATGAGCAGTTCTTC. This codes for CASSLALRSSYNEQFF.

The CDR3 is CAWNSGRSNQPQHF. DNA of the CDR3: TGTGCCTGGAATTCAGGGAGAAGCAATCAGCCCCAGCATTTT. This sequence joins TRBV30 and TRBJ1-5, with a possible D match to TRBD1 (5 bases). This CDR3 is 14 amino acids long. Germline V gene sequence: CDR1 GTSNPN, CDR2 SVGIG (reference sequence). Trimming left V 4 bases short and J 1 base short, with 11 bases between.

This clone has a handful of counts. The chain recombines TRBV28 with TRBJ2-5; D may be TRBD1 or TRBD2 (5 bases each). This CDR3 is 15 amino acids long. Deletions cut 5 bases from V and 5 bases from J, with 18 bases between. CDR1 and CDR2 (germline): MDHEN, SYDVKM. CDR3 protein: CASSLPGPQRETQYF. CDR3 in DNA: TGTGCCAGCAGTCTACCGGGACCGCAGAGGGAGACCCAGTACTTC.

This chain's CDR3 is CASRPAGSSYEQYF. The CDR3 DNA reads TGTGCCAGCAGGCCAGCGGGGAGCTCCTACGAGCAGTACTTC. This rearrangement joins TRBV7-9 to TRBJ2-7; 7 nucleotides match TRBD2. This CDR3 comprises 14 residues. The V and J ends lost 6 bases and 0 bases, in that order; junction bases with no gene match: 5. Germline CDR1 and CDR2: SEHNR and FQNEAQ (reference sequence).

J is TRBJ2-7 and V is TRBV5-1, with TRBD2 matching over 7 bases. The J segment lost 2 bases and the V segment lost 4 bases, leaving 15 bases of the junction unmatched. Germline values: CDR1 SGHRS, CDR2 YFSETQ. The CDR3 length is 17 residues. The CDR3 DNA reads as TGCGCCAGCAGCCCCTCCCCAACGGCGGGAGCACCCTACGAGCAGTACTTC. Translated: CASSPSPTAGAPYEQYF.

This clone occurred a few times. Other DNA sequences from this sample encode an identical CDR3 as well. CDR3 nucleotides: TGTGCCAGCAGCGTAGGGCAGGGCGCAGAGACCCAGTACTTC. Translating gives CASSVGQGAETQYF. The chain recombines TRBV9 with TRBJ2-5, with D possibly being TRBD1 (5 bases). The V gene's germline CDR1 is SGDLS and CDR2 YYNGEE. This CDR3 contains 14 residues. Deletions cut 0 bases from V and 4 bases from J, with 10 bases between.

J is TRBJ2-2 and V is TRBV19; no clear D gene. This CDR3 is built from 13 residues. Germline lookup yields CDR1 LNHDA and CDR2 SQIVND (reference sequence). Trimming removed 1 base from V and 4 bases from J, with 4 bases in between. CDR3: CASSIGVTGELFF. CDR3 in DNA: TGTGCCAGTAGTATAGGTGTCACCGGGGAGCTGTTTTTT. Combining the CDR3 with reference TRBV19 and TRBJ2-2 gives the whole variable domain DGGITQSPKYLFRKEGQNVTLSCEQNLNHDAMYWYRQDPGQGLRLIYYSQIVNDFQKGDIAEGYSVSREKKESFPLTVTSAQKNPTAFYLCASSIGVTGELFFGEGSRLTVL.

This clone was detected only a few times. This chain uses TRBV4-2 with TRBJ2-7; 10 positions match TRBD2. The CDR3 runs to 15 residues. The V segment lost 6 bases and the J segment 0 bases; nucleotides outside the gene matches: 5. CDR1 is LGHNA, CDR2 YNFKEQ, per germline. The CDR3 nucleotides read TGTGCCAGCAGAGGACTAGCGGAGAGCTCCTACGAGCAGTACTTC. Translation gives CASRGLAESSYEQYF.

This chain joins TRBV10-3 and TRBJ1-1; 7 bases are a match to TRBD1. CDR3 length: 14 residues. The V segment lost 4 bases and the J segment 3 bases; nucleotides outside the gene matches: 5. Looked up from germline, CDR1 is ENHRY and CDR2 is SYGVKD. The CDR3 sequence: CAISGDSWYTEAFF. Written as DNA, the CDR3 is TGTGCCATCAGTGGGGACAGTTGGTACACTGAAGCTTTCTTT.